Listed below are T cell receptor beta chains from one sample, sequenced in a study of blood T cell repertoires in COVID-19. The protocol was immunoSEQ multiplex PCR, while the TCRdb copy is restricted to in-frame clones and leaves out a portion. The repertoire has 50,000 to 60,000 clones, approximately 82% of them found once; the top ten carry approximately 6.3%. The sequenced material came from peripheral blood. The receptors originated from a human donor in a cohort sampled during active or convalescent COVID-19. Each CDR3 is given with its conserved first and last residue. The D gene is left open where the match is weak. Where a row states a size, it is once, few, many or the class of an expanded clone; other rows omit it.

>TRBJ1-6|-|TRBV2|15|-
CASKQESSYNSPLHF
TGTGCCAGCAAACAGGAGAGCTCCTATAATTCACCCCTCCACTTT
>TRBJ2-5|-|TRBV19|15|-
CASSTGPEEAETQYF
TGTGCCAGTAGTACCGGGCCTGAGGAGGCAGAGACCCAGTACTTC
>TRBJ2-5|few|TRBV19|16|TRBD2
CASSNPLGRGEETQYF
TGTGCCAGTAGTAACCCCCTGGGGCGGGGGGAAGAGACCCAGTACTTC
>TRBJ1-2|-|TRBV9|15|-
CASSVAGSDLYGYTF
TGTGCCAGCAGCGTAGCAGGGTCAGACTTATATGGCTACACCTTC
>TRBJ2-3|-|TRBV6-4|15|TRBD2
CASSEGSGGTDTQYF
TGTGCCAGCAGTGAGGGTAGCGGGGGAACAGATACGCAGTATTTT
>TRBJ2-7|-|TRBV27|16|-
CASSRLLGTRSYEQYF
TGTGCCAGCAGTCGTTTACTGGGGACTCGATCCTACGAGCAGTACTTC
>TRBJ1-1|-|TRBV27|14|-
CASRLRNSNTEAFF
TGTGCCAGCAGGTTGAGGAATTCTAACACTGAAGCTTTCTTT
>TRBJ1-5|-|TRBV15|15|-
CATSNGGIGNQPQHF
TGTGCCACCAGCAACGGAGGTATTGGCAATCAGCCCCAGCATTTT
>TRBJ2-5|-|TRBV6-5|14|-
CASSYSTGWETQYF
TGTGCCAGCAGTTACTCTACAGGCTGGGAGACCCAGTACTTC
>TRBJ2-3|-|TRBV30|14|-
CAWSVRKLADTQYF
TGTGCCTGGAGTGTACGAAAACTGGCAGATACGCAGTATTTT